This T cell receptor beta chain was sequenced for a study of CD8+CD57+ T cells in acquired aplastic anemia. Study-wide background: The average for DNA from sorted CD4+ and CD8+ cells was about 2.9 ug. Regarding the study as a whole: Patients and controls shared 25 to 30 CD8+ CDR3 sequences. Patients were compared with controls for CD8+ Simpson's diversity, and no significant difference emerged.

This CDR3 has 14 residues. Per germline, CDR1 SNHLY and CDR2 FYNNEI. V lost 1 base and J lost 3, with 7 bases in between. As for this clonotype: Its matching antigen is unknown.

The template used for profiling TCR beta VDJ and CDR3 was genomic DNA. TCRdb re-derived calls from the reads in MiXCR, one entry per CDR3 protein. Of hundreds of thousands of distinct CDR3 sequences in the sample, around three fifths were seen once. Patients sequenced had flow cytometry evidence of CD8+CD57+ cell expansion. The blood sampling took place in patients who had so far received no therapy. The source material was sorted CD4+, CD8+, or CD8+CD57+ T cells (not recorded which) from PBMCs. This clonotype originated in a human donor with aplastic anemia. V gene TRBV2 combines with J gene TRBJ2-1, with D perhaps TRBD1 (5 bases). The CDR3 DNA is TGTGCCAGCAGTGAAGGACAGATCTACAATGAGCAGTTCTTC. Its protein product is CASSEGQIYNEQFF.